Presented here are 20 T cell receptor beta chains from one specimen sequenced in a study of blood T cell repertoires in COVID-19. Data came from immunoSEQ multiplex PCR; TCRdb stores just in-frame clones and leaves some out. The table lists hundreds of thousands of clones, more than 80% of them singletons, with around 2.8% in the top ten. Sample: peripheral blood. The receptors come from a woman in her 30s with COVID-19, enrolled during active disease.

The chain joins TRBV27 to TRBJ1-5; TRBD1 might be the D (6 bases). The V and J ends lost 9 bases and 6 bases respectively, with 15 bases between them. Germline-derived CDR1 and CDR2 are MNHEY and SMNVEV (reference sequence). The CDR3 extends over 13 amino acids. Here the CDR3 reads CASTGIWTQPQHF. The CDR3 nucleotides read TGTGCCAGTACAGGGATTTGGACTCAGCCCCAGCATTTT.

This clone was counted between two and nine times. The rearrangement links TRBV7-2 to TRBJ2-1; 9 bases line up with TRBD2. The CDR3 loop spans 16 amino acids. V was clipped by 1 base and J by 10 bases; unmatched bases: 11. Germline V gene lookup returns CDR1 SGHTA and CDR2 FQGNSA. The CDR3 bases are TGTGCCAGCAGCTTAGACGGCGGGAGGGCATGGAGGGAGCAGTTCTTC. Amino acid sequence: CASSLDGGRAWREQFF.

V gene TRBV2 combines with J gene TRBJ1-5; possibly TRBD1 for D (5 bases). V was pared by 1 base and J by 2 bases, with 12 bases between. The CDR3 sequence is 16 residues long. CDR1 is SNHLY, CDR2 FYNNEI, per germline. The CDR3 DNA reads TGTGCCAGCAGTGAAGGGGAGGGGATCGGCAATCAGCCCCAGCATTTT. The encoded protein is CASSEGEGIGNQPQHF.

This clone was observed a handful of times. CDR3 protein: CASSANPYRAYSYNSPLHF. The CDR3, as DNA: TGTGCCAGCAGCGCCAATCCCTACAGAGCCTATTCCTATAATTCACCCCTCCACTTT. The V gene is TRBV21-1, the J gene TRBJ1-6; the table's D call, TRBD1, has no DNA check behind it. TRBV21-1 is a listed pseudogene. The CDR3 has 19 amino acids.

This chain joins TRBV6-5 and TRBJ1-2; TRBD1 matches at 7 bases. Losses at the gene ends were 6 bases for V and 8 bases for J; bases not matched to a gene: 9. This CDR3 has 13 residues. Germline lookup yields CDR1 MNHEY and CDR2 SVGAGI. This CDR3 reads CASRNGLGQGYTF. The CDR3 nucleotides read TGTGCCAGCAGAAATGGACTGGGACAGGGCTACACCTTC.

In DNA, the CDR3 is TGTGCCAGCAGTCCTCTAGCGGGACTATCCTCTGGAAACACCATATATTTT. Amino acids: CASSPLAGLSSGNTIYF. J is TRBJ1-3 and V is TRBV27, with TRBD1 as a possible D gene (5 bases). Trimming took off 5 bases at V and 0 bases at J, with 17 bases between the two ends. Germline assignment: CDR1 MNHEY and CDR2 SMNVEV (reference sequence). The CDR3 spans 17 residues.

CDR3 loop: CASSPSGGRPNTEAFF. The CDR3, as DNA: TGTGCCAGCAGCCCCTCTGGAGGACGGCCGAACACTGAAGCTTTCTTT. The chain has TRBV11-3 and TRBJ1-1; D remains unclear. Germline values: CDR1 SGHNT, CDR2 YENEEA. This CDR3 spans 16 amino acids. With 5 bases removed from V and 1 base from J, the gap between germline ends came to 17 bases.

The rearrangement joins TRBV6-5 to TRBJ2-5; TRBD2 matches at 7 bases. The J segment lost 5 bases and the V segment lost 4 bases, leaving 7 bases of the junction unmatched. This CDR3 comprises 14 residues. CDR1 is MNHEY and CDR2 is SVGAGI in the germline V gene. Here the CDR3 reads CASSLFRGEETQYF. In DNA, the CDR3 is TGTGCCAGCAGTTTGTTTCGGGGGGAGGAGACCCAGTACTTC.

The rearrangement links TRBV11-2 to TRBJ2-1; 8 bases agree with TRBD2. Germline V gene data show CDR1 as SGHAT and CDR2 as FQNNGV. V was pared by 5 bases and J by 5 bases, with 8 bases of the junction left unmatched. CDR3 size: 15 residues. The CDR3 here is CASSRISGRNNEQFF. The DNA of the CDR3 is TGTGCCAGCAGCCGAATCAGCGGGAGAAACAATGAGCAGTTCTTC.

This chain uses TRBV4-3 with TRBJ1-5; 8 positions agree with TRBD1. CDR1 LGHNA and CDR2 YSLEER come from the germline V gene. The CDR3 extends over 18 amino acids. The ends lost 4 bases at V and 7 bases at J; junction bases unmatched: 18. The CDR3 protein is CASSRLGGQGAEEQPQHF. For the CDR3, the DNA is TGCGCCAGCAGCCGACTTGGGGGGCAGGGGGCGGAGGAGCAGCCCCAGCATTTT.

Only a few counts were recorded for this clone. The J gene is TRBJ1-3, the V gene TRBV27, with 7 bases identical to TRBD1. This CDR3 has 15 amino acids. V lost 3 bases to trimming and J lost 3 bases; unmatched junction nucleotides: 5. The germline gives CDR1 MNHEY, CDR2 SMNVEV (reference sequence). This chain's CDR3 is CASSLTGLVGNTIYF. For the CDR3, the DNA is TGTGCCAGCAGTTTGACAGGGTTGGTTGGAAACACCATATATTTT.

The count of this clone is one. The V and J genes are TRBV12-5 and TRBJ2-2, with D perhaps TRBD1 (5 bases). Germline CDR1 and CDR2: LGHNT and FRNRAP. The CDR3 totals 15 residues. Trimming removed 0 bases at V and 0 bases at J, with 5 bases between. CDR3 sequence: CASGLVQANTGELFF. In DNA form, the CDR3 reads TGTGCTAGTGGTTTGGTACAGGCGAACACCGGGGAGCTGTTTTTT. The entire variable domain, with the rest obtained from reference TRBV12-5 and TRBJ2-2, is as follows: DARVTQTPRHKVTEMGQEVTMRCQPILGHNTVFWYRQTMMQGLELLAYFRNRAPLDDSGMPKDRFSAEMPDATLATLKIQPSEPRDSAVYFCASGLVQANTGELFFGEGSRLTVL.

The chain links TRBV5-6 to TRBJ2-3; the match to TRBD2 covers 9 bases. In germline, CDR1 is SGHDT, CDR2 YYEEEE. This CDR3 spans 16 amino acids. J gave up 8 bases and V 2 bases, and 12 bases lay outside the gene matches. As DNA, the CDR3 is TGTGCCAGCAGCTTCTACAGGGTTTTGCGGGAGGGTACGCAGTATTTT. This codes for CASSFYRVLREGTQYF.

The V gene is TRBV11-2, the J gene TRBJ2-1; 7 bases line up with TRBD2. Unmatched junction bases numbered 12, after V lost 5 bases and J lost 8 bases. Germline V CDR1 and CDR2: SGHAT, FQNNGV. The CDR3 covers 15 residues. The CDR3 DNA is TGTGCCAGCAGCCCCCAAAGGACTAGGTTAGATGAGCAGTTCTTC. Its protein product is CASSPQRTRLDEQFF.

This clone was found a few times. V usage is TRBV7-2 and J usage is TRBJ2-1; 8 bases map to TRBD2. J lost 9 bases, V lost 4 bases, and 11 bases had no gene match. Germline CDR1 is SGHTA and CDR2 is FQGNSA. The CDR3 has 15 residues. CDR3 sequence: CASSSTSGGWGEQFF. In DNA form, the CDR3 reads TGTGCCAGCAGCTCAACTAGCGGAGGGTGGGGTGAGCAGTTCTTC.

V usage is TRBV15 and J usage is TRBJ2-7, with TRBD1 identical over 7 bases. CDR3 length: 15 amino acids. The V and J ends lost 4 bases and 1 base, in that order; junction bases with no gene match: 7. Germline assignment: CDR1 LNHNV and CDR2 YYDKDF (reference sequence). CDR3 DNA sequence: TGTGCCACCAGCATCTACAGGGGCGGATCCTACGAGCAGTACTTC. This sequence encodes CATSIYRGGSYEQYF.

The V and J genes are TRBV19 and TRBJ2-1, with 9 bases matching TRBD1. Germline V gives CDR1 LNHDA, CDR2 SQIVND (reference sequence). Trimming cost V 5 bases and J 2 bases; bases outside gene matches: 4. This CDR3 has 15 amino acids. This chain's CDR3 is CASSPRTGAYNEQFF. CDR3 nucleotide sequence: TGTGCCAGTAGTCCTCGGACAGGGGCCTACAATGAGCAGTTCTTC.

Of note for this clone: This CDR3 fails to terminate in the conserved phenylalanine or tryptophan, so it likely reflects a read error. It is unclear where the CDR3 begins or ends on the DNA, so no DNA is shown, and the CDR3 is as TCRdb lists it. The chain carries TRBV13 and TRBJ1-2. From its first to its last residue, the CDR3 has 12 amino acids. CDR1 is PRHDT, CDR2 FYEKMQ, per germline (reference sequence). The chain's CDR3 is CASSFQAGGAPL.

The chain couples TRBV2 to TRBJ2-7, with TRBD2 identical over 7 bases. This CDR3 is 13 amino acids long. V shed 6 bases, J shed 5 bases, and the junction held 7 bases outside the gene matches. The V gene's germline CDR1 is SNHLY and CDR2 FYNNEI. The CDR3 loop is CASRASGTDEQYV. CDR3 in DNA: TGTGCCAGCAGGGCGAGCGGGACCGACGAGCAGTACGTC.

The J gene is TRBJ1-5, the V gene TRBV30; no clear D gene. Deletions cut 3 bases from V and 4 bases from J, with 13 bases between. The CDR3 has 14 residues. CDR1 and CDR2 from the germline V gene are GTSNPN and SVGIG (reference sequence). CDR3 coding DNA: TGTGCCTGGAGCTGGGCAGGCCTAAATCAGCCCCAGCATTTT. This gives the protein CAWSWAGLNQPQHF.